This T cell receptor beta chain was obtained from a study of shared clonotypes between healthy human individuals. Regarding the study as a whole: In general, naive subsets displayed greater estimated richness than memory subsets did.

With V trimmed by 1 base and J by 8 bases, 5 bases remained unmatched. This CDR3 region has 13 residues. Germline values: CDR1 SGHTS, CDR2 YDEGEE. The method was immunoSEQ multiplex PCR; TCRdb's version includes in-frame clones alone and lacks a portion of them. The data contain fewer than 3 million clones, around 90% of them singletons. Regarding this clone: No antigen is known for it.

The clonotype was recovered from a man aged 18 to 30 in good health. Some clones in this sample may be carry-over from other donors' samples. The chain is built from TRBV5-8 and TRBJ1-2, with 7 bases matching TRBD1. Sequenced input: naive CD4+ T cells from PBMCs. Subset here: CD45RA+ positively selected. The CDR3 region is CASSLNRGVGYTF. CDR3 DNA sequence: TGTGCCAGCAGCTTGAACAGGGGAGTAGGCTACACCTTC. Full variable domain (missing parts from reference TRBV5-8 and TRBJ1-2): EAGVTQSPTHLIKTRGQQATLRCSPISGHTSVYWYQQALGLGLQFLLWYDEGEERNRGNFPPRFSGRQFPNYSSELNVNALELEDSALYLCASSLNRGVGYTFGSGTRLTVV.